What follows describes a single T cell receptor beta chain. The data belong to a study of blood T cell repertoires in COVID-19. Across the whole study: From the United States, Italy and Spain came samples of acute and convalescent COVID-19. In each case, the material was cDNA or gDNA derived from T cells, B-cell-depleted T cells, or PBMCs.

Repertoires were generated with immunoSEQ multiplex PCR, while TCRdb's copy carries only in-frame clones and drops some. The table lists roughly 350,000 clones, around 85% of them singletons. The CDR3 has 19 amino acids. Germline V gene sequence: CDR1 LNHDA, CDR2 SQIVND (reference sequence). V was pared by 5 bases and J by 6 bases, with 23 bases of the junction left unmatched. Sequenced sample: peripheral blood. This TCR came from a woman aged 18-30 years with acute or convalescent COVID-19. The chain carries TRBV19 and TRBJ1-2; 8 positions agree with TRBD1. The CDR3 loop is CASSFDYRGYALGGNGYTF. Written as DNA, the CDR3 is TGTGCCAGTAGTTTTGATTACAGGGGGTATGCCCTCGGGGGCAATGGCTACACCTTC.